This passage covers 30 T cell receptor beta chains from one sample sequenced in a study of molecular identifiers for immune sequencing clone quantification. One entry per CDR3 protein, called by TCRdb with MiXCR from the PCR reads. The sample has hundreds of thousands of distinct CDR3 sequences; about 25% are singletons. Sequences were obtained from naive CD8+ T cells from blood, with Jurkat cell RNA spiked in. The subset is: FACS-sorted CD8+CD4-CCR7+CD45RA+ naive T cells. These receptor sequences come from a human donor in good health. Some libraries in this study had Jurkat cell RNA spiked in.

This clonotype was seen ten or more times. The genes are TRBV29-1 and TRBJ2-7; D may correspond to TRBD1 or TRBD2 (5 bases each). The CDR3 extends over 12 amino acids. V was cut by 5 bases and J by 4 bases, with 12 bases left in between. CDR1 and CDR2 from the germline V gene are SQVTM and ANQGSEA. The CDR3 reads CSVTGPEYEQYF. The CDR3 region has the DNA TGCAGCGTTACGGGACCCGAATACGAGCAGTACTTC.

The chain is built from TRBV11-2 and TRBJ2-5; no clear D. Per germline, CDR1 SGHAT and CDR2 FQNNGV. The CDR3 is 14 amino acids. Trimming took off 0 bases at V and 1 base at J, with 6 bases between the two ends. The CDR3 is CASSLEPGQETQYF. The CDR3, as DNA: TGTGCCAGCAGCTTAGAACCGGGCCAAGAGACCCAGTACTTC.

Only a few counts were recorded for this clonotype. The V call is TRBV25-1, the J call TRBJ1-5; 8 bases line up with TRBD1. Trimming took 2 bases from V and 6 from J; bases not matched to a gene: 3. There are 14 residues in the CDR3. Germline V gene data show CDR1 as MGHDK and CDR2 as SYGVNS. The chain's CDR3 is CASSEHRGGQPQHF. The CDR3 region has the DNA TGTGCCAGCAGTGAACACAGGGGGGGTCAGCCCCAGCATTTT. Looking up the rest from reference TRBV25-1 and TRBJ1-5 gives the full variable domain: EADIYQTPRYLVIGTGKKITLECSQTMGHDKMYWYQQDPGMELHLIHYSYGVNSTEKGDLSSESTVSRIRTEHFPLTLESARPSHTSQYLCASSEHRGGQPQHFGDGTRLSIL.

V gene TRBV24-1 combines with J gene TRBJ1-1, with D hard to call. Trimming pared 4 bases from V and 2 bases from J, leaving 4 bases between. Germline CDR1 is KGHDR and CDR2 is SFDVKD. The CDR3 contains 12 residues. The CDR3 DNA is TGTGCCACCAGTGAGAAAAACACTGAAGCTTTCTTT. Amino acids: CATSEKNTEAFF.

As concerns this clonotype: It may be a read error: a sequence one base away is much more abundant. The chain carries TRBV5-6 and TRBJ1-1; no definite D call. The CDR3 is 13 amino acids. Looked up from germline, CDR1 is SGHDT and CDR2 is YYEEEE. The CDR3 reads CGSSDVMNTEAFF. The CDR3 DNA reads TGTGGCAGCAGCGACGTCATGAACACTGAAGCTTTCTTT.

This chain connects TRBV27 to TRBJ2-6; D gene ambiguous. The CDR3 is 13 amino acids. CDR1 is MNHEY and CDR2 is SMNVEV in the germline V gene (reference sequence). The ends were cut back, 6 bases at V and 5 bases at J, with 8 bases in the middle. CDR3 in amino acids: CASSPAWANVLTF. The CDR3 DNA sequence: TGTGCCAGCAGCCCCGCCTGGGCCAACGTCCTGACTTTC. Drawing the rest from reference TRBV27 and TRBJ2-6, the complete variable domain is EAQVTQNPRYLITVTGKKLTVTCSQNMNHEYMSWYRQDPGLGLRQIYYSMNVEVTDKGDVPEGYKVSRKEKRNFPLILESPSPNQTSLYFCASSPAWANVLTFGAGSRLTVL.

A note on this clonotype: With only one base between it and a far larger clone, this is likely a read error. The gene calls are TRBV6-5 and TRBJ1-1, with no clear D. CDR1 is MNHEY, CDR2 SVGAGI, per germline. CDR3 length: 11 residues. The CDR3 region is CASSIGTEACF. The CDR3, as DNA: TGTGCCAGCAGTATCGGCACTGAAGCTTGCTTT.

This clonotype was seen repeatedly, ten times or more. The CDR3 coding sequence is TGTGCCAGCAGTTACGGGACGACAACTAATGAAAAACTGTTTTTT. Translation: CASSYGTTTNEKLFF. V gene TRBV6-2 or TRBV6-3 combines with J gene TRBJ1-4, with D possibly matching TRBD1 (5 bases). The germline V gene encodes CDR1 MNHEY and CDR2 SVGEGT. V shed 2 bases and J shed 0 bases, with 7 bases lying between them. This CDR3 spans 15 amino acids.

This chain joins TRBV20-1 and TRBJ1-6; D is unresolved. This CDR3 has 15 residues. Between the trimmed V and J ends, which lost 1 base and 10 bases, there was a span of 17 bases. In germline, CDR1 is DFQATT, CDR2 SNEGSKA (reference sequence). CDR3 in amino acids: CSARAASPPRSPLHF. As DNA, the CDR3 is TGCAGTGCTAGAGCTGCGTCTCCCCCTAGGTCACCCCTCCACTTT.

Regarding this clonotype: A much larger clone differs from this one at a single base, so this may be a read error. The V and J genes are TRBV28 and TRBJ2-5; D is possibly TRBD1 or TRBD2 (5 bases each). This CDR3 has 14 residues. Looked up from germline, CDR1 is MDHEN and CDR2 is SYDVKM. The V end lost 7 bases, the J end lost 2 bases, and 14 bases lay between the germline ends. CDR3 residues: CASTQGPAQETQYF. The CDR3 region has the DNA TGTGCCAGCACCCAGGGACCAGCTCAAGAGACCCAGTACTTC. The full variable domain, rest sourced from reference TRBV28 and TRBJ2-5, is DVKVTQSSRYLVKRTGEKVFLECVQDMDHENMFWYRQDPGLGLRLIYFSYDVKMKEKGDIPEGYSVSREKKERFSLILESASTNQTSMYLCASTQGPAQETQYFGPGTRLLVL.

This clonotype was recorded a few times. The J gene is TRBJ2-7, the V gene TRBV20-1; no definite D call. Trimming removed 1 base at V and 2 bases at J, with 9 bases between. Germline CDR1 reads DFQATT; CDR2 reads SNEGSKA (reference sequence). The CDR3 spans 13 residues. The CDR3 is CSARGPEAYEQYF. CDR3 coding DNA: TGCAGTGCTAGAGGTCCAGAAGCCTACGAGCAGTACTTC.

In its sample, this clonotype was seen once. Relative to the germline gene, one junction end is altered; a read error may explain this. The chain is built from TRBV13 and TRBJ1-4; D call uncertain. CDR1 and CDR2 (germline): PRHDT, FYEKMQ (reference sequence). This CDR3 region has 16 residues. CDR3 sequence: CASSLGLGWSNEILFF. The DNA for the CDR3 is TGTGCCAGCAGCTTAGGCTTGGGTTGGTCTAATGAAATACTGTTTTTT.

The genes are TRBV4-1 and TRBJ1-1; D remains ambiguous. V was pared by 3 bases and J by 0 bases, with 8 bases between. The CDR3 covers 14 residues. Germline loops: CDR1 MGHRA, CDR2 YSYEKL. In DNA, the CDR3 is TGCGCCAGCAGCCACCAGGTTTTGAACACTGAAGCTTTCTTT. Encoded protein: CASSHQVLNTEAFF.

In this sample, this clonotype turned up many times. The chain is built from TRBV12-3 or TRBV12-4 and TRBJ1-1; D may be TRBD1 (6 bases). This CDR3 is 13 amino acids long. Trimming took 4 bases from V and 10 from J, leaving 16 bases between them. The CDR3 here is CASSSYNRDSAFF. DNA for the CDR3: TGTGCCAGCAGTTCATACAACAGGGATTCAGCTTTCTTT.

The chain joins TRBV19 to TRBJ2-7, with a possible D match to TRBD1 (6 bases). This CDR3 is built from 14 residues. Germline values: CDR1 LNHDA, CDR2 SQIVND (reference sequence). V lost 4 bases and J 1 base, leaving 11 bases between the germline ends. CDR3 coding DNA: TGTGCCAGTAGTACACGACAGGATTCCTACGAGCAGTACTTC. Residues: CASSTRQDSYEQYF. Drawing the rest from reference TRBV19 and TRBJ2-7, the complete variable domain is DGGITQSPKYLFRKEGQNVTLSCEQNLNHDAMYWYRQDPGQGLRLIYYSQIVNDFQKGDIAEGYSVSREKKESFPLTVTSAQKNPTAFYLCASSTRQDSYEQYFGPGTRLTVT.

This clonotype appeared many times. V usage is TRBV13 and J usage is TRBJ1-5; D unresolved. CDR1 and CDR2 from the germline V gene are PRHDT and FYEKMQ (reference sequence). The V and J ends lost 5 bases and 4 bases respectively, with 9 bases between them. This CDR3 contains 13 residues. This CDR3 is CASSQKLNQPQHF. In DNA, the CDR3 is TGTGCCAGCAGCCAGAAACTTAATCAGCCCCAGCATTTT.

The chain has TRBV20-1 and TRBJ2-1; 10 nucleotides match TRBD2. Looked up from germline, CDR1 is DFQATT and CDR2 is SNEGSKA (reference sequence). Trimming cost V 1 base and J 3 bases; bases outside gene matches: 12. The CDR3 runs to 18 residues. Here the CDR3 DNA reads TGCAGTGCTAGAGGTCAGGGACTAGCGAGTCCGTTCTACAATGAGCAGTTCTTC. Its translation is CSARGQGLASPFYNEQFF.

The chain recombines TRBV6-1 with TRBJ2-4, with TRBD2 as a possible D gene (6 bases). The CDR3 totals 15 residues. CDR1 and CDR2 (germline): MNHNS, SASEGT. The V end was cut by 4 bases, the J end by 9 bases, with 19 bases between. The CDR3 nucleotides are TGTGCCAGCAGTGGGCTCCGGGGGTACTCATTCATTCAGTACTTC. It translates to CASSGLRGYSFIQYF.

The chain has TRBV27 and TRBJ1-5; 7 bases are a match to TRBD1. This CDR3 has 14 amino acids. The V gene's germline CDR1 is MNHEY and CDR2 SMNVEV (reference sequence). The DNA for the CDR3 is TGTCACAGCAGTAACAGGGGTAGCAATCAGCCCCAGCATTTT. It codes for CHSSNRGSNQPQHF.

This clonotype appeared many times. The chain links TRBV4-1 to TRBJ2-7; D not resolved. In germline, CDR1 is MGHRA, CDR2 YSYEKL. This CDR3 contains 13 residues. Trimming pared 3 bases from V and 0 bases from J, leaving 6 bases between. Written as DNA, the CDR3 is TGCGCCAGCAGCCAGGCTAGCTCCTACGAGCAGTACTTC. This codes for CASSQASSYEQYF.

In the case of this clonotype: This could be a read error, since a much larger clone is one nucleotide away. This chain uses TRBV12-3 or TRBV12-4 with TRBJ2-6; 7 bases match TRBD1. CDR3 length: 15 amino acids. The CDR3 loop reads CASTPDRSEANVLTF. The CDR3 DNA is TGTGCCAGCACCCCGGACAGGTCTGAGGCCAACGTCCTGACTTTC.

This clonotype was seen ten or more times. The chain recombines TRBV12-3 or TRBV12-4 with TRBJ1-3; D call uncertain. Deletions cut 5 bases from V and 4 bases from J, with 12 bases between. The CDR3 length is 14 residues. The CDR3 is CASSLGREGNTIYF. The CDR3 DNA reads TGTGCCAGCAGTCTCGGCCGGGAAGGAAACACCATATATTTT.

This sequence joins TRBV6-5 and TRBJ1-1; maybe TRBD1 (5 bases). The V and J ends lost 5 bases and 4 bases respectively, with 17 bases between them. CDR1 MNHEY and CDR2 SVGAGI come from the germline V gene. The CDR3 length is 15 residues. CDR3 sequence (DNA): TGTGCCAGCAGTAACCTCCGAGGGGTGGGCACTGAAGCTTTCTTT. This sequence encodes CASSNLRGVGTEAFF.

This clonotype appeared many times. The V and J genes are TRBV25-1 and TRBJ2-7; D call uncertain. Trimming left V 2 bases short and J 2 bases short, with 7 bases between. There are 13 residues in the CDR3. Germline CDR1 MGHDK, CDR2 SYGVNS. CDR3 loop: CASSEAQTYEQYF. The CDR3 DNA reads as TGTGCCAGCAGTGAAGCACAGACCTACGAGCAGTACTTC.

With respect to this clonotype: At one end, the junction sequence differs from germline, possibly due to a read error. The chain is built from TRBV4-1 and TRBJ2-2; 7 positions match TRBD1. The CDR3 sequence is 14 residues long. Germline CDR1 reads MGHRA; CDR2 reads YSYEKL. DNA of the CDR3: TGCGCCAGCAGCCTAAGAGGGGGCACCGGGGAGCGGTTTTTT. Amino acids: CASSLRGGTGERFF.

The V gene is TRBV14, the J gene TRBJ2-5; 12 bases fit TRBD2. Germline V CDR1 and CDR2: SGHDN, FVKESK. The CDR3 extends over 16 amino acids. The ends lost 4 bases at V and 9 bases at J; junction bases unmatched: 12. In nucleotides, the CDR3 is TGTGCCAGCAGCCCCCGACTAGCGGGAGTTTCTGAGCCCCAGTACTTC. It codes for CASSPRLAGVSEPQYF.

The CDR3 protein is CASSATRDRVFSAGELFF. In DNA form, the CDR3 reads TGTGCCAGCAGCGCCACGCGGGACAGGGTGTTTTCTGCCGGGGAGCTGTTTTTT. V is TRBV9 and J is TRBJ2-2, with 9 bases that match TRBD1. Germline V lookup: CDR1 SGDLS, CDR2 YYNGEE. V was pared by 3 bases and J by 6 bases, with 15 bases of the junction left unmatched. The CDR3 is made up of 18 amino acids. The variable domain in full, with the rest retrieved from reference TRBV9 and TRBJ2-2, is DSGVTQTPKHLITATGQRVTLRCSPRSGDLSVYWYQQSLDQGLQFLIQYYNGEERAKGNILERFSAQQFPDLHSELNLSSLELGDSALYFCASSATRDRVFSAGELFFGEGSRLTVL.

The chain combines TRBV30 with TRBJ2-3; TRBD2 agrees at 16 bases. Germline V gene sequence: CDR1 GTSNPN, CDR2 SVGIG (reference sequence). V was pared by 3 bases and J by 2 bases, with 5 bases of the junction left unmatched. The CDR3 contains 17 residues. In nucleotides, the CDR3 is TGTGCCTGGAGGAAGGGACTAGCGGGGGGGTCCACAGATACGCAGTATTTT. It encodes CAWRKGLAGGSTDTQYF.

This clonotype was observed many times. CDR3 DNA: TGTGCCAGTCACGAGGGGAGGCCCGGGGCCAACGTCCTGACTTTC. Protein: CASHEGRPGANVLTF. The chain has TRBV18 and TRBJ2-6; maybe TRBD2 (6 bases). The V end was cut by 9 bases, the J end by 4 bases, with 16 bases between. The germline V gene encodes CDR1 KGHSH and CDR2 LQKENI. The CDR3 runs to 15 residues.

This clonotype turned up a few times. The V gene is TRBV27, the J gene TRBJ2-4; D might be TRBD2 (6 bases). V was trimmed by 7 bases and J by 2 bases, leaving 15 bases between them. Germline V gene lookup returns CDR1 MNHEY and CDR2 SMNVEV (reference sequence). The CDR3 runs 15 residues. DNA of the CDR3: TGTGCCAGCATGTCCCGACTAGGCTCCAAAAACATTCAGTACTTC. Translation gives CASMSRLGSKNIQYF.